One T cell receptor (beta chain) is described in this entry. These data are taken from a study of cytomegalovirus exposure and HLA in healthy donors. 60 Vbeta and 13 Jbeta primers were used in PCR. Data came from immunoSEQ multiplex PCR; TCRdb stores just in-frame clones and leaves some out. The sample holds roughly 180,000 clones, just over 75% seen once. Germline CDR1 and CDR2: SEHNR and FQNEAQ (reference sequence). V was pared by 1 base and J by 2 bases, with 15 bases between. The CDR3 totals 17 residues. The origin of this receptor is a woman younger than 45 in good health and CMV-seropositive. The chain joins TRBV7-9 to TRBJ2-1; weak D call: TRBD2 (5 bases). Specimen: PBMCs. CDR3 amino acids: CASSLGGPLVPYNEQFF. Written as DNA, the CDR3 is TGTGCCAGCAGCTTAGGGGGTCCACTAGTCCCCTACAATGAGCAGTTCTTC. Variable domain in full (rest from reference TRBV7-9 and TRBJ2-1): DTGVSQNPRHKITKRGQNVTFRCDPISEHNRLYWYRQTLGQGPEFLTYFQNEAQLEKSRLLSDRFSAERPKGSFSTLEIQRTEQGDSAMYLCASSLGGPLVPYNEQFFGPGTRLTVL.